This T cell receptor beta chain came from a study of CD8+CD57+ T cells in acquired aplastic anemia. Looking at the study overall: The mean DNA yield obtained from sorted CD4+ and CD8+ cells came to approximately 3 ug. Mean read depth for CD4+ cells from healthy donors was around 9.9 million.

CDR3 and TCR beta VDJ profiling relied on genomic DNA as the template. From the reads, TCRdb called clonotypes with MiXCR, one entry per CDR3 protein. The top ten hold around 1.1% of the sample, which has about 220,000 distinct CDR3 sequences, approximately 35% seen once. Comment on this clonotype: Antigen specificity is unknown. Given a much more abundant clone one base away, this may be a read error.

General study points: Found in both controls and patients were some 30 CD8+ CDR3 sequences.

This CDR3 spans 16 amino acids. CDR1 and CDR2 from the germline V gene are ENHRY and SYGVKD. This clonotype was sampled from a human donor in good health, serving as a control. This chain connects TRBV10-3 to TRBJ1-2; D is perhaps TRBD1 (5 bases). Source material: sorted CD4+, CD8+, or CD8+CD57+ T cells (not recorded which) from PBMCs. CDR3 sequence (DNA): TGTGCCAGCAGTGAGTCTTCTGGACATTTCCTCTATGGCTACACCTTC. This codes for CASSESSGHFLYGYTF.